The present T cell receptor (beta chain) was sequenced within a study of beta chain features in type 1 diabetes. Overall study: On cell yields, gender and age, patients and healthy donors were similar. General study points: In every one of the four CD4+ subsets, TCRB CDR3s were moderately but significantly shorter in Type 1 diabetes patients. Among type 1 diabetes patients, VDJ junctions had fewer insertions and more deletions.

This clone was counted only a few times. The antigen is unknown. Expressed TCRB transcripts were sequenced because the entire RNA isolate underwent reverse transcription. Assay used: immunoSEQ multiplex PCR; TCRdb lists only in-frame clones, some missing. The sample contains under 150,000 clones, roughly a sixth of which appear only once. The CDR3 contains 15 residues. Per the germline V gene, CDR1 is SGHAT and CDR2 is FQNNGV. The J segment lost 5 bases and the V segment lost 5 bases, leaving 11 bases of the junction unmatched. The TCR was taken from a man between 18 and 29 years old with type 1 diabetes. Material for sequencing was central memory CD4+ T cells from blood. The chain uses TRBV11-2 and TRBJ1-2; 7 bases map to TRBD1. The CDR3 coding sequence is TGTGCCAGCAGCCCAACCTCGGGACAGCAATATGGCTACACCTTC. Encoded protein: CASSPTSGQQYGYTF.